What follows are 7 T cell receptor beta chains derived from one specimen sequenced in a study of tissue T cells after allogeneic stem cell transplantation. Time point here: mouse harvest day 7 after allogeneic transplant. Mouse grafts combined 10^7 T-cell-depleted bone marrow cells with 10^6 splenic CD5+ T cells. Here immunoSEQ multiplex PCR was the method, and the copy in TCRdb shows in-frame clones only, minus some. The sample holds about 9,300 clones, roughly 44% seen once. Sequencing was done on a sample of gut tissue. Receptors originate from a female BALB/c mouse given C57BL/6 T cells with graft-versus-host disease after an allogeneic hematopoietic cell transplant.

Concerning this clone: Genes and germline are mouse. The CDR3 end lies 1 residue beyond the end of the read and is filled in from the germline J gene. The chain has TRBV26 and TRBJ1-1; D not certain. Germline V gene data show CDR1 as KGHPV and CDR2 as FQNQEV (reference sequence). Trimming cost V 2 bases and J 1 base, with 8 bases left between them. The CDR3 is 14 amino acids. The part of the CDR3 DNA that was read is TGTGCCAGCAGTCTGGCCAGAGGGAACACAGAAGTCTTC. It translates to CASSLARGNTEVF. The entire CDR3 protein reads CASSLARGNTEVFF.

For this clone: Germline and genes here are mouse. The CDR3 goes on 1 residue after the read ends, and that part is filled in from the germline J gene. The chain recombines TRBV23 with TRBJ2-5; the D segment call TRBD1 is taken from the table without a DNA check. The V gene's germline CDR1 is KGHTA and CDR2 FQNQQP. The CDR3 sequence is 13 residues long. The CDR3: CSSRGHTQDTQYF. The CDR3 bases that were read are TGCTCCAGCAGGGGACACACCCAAGACACCCAGTAC.

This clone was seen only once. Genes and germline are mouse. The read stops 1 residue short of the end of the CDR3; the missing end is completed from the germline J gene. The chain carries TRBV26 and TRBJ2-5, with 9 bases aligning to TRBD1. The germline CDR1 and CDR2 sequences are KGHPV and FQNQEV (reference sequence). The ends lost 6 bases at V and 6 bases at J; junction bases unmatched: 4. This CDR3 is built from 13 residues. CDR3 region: CASSGTGRDTQYF. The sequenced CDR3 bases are TGTGCCAGCAGCGGGACAGGGAGGGACACCCAGTAC.

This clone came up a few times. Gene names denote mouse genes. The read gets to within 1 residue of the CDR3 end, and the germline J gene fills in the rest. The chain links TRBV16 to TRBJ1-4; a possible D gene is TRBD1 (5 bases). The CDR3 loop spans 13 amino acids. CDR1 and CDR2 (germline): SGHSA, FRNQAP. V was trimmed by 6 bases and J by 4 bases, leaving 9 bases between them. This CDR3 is CASRHDSNERLFF. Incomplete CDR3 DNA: TGTGCAAGCAGACATGACAGCAACGAAAGATTATTT.

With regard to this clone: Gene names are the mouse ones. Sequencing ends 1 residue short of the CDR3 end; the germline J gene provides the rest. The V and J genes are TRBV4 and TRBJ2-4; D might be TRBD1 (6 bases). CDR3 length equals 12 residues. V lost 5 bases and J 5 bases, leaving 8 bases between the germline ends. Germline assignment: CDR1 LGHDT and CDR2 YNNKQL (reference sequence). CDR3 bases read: TGTGCCAGCAGCCGGGACATAAACACCTTGTAC. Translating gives CASSRDINTLY. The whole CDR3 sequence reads CASSRDINTLYF.

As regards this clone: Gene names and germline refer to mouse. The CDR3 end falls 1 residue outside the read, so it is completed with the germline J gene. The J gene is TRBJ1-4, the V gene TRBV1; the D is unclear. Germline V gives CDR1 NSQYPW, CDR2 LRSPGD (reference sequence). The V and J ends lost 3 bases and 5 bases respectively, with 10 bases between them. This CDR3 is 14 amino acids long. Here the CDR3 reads CTCSARGTNERLFF. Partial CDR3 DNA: TGCACCTGCAGTGCCCGGGGAACGAACGAAAGATTATTT.

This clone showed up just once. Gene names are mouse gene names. CDR3 bases read: TGTGCCAGCAGCCGTCAGGGGGCTAATTCGCCCCTCTAC. Its protein product is CASSRQGANSPLY. The entire CDR3 is CASSRQGANSPLYF. The V and J genes are TRBV3 and TRBJ1-6; TRBD1 aligns across 8 bases. The read gets to within 1 residue of the CDR3 end, and the germline J gene fills in the rest. TRBJ1-6 counts as an open reading frame of uncertain function. The CDR3 loop spans 14 amino acids. In germline, CDR1 is SNHLY, CDR2 FYNGKV (reference sequence). With 5 bases clipped from V and 6 bases from J, the junction kept 3 bases outside the gene matches.